The 32 T cell receptor beta chains presented below share a single source sample, sequenced in a study of shared clonotypes between healthy human individuals. Profiled with immunoSEQ multiplex PCR; TCRdb holds only in-frame clones, not every one. The sample records roughly 300,000 clones, 73% being singletons. The sample taken for sequencing was memory CD4+ T cells sorted from blood. Subset reported: CD45RA-negative fraction. These receptors were taken from a man aged 25-45 years in good health.

The chain is built from TRBV4-1 and TRBJ2-4, with D unclear. This CDR3 region has 15 residues. Germline CDR1 and CDR2: MGHRA and YSYEKL. Trimming pared 1 base from V and 0 bases from J, leaving 7 bases between. The CDR3 DNA is TGCGCCAGCAGCCAAGTCACCTTAGCCAAAAACATTCAGTACTTC. Its translation: CASSQVTLAKNIQYF.

This chain links TRBV2 with TRBJ2-2; TRBD1 might be the D (6 bases). V shed 6 bases and J shed 3 bases, with 17 bases lying between them. There are 16 residues in the CDR3. Germline V gives CDR1 SNHLY, CDR2 FYNNEI. The CDR3: CASSGDTGIHTGELFF. The CDR3 coding sequence is TGTGCCAGCAGCGGAGATACAGGGATCCACACCGGGGAGCTGTTTTTT.

This clone was recorded once. The gene calls are TRBV25-1 and TRBJ2-2, with 10 positions matching TRBD1. V shed 4 bases and J 6 bases; nucleotides not matched to a gene: 8. The CDR3 is made up of 16 amino acids. Looked up from germline, CDR1 is MGHDK and CDR2 is SYGVNS. CDR3 in DNA: TGTGCCAGCAGTGTGAAGACAGGGGGCGCATCCGGGGAGCTGTTTTTT. Protein product: CASSVKTGGASGELFF. The whole variable domain, filled in from reference TRBV25-1 and TRBJ2-2, reads EADIYQTPRYLVIGTGKKITLECSQTMGHDKMYWYQQDPGMELHLIHYSYGVNSTEKGDLSSESTVSRIRTEHFPLTLESARPSHTSQYLCASSVKTGGASGELFFGEGSRLTVL.

This chain joins TRBV10-1 and TRBJ2-7; D call uncertain. The CDR3 has 11 residues. Trimming cost V 5 bases and J 9 bases, with 11 bases left between them. CDR1 is WNHNN, CDR2 SYGVQD, per germline (reference sequence). CDR3 sequence reads: CASSNGPRQYF. In DNA form, the CDR3 reads TGCGCCAGCAGTAACGGACCACGGCAGTACTTC.

The chain has TRBV7-9 and TRBJ2-3; D not certain. Trimming cost V 4 bases and J 3 bases, with 11 bases left between them. This CDR3 spans 14 amino acids. Germline lookup yields CDR1 SEHNR and CDR2 FQNEAQ (reference sequence). The CDR3 DNA follows: TGTGCCAGCAGCTGGAACTCCCTGACAGATACGCAGTATTTT. Its protein is CASSWNSLTDTQYF. The full variable domain, in which reference TRBV7-9 and TRBJ2-3 provide the parts outside the CDR3, is DTGVSQNPRHKITKRGQNVTFRCDPISEHNRLYWYRQTLGQGPEFLTYFQNEAQLEKSRLLSDRFSAERPKGSFSTLEIQRTEQGDSAMYLCASSWNSLTDTQYFGPGTRLTVL.

In DNA form, the CDR3 reads TGCGCCAGCAGCCCGAACCCAGGGTTTCGAGATGGCTACACCTTC. Its protein product is CASSPNPGFRDGYTF. The rearrangement uses TRBV5-1 and TRBJ1-2, with D possibly being TRBD1 (5 bases). Germline CDR1 reads SGHRS; CDR2 reads YFSETQ. The length of the CDR3 is 15 residues. V was trimmed by 4 bases and J by 6 bases, leaving 19 bases between them.

This clone was observed many times. V gene TRBV5-1 combines with J gene TRBJ2-7; D not resolved. Germline V lookup: CDR1 SGHRS, CDR2 YFSETQ. Trimming shortened V by 0 bases and J by 3 bases, and 13 bases separated the two germline ends. The CDR3 runs to 15 residues. CDR3 sequence: CASSLGLQVSYEQYF. DNA for the CDR3: TGCGCCAGCAGCTTGGGGCTCCAAGTGAGCTACGAGCAGTACTTC.

The rearrangement joins TRBV28 to TRBJ2-4; D possibly matches TRBD1 or TRBD2 (6 bases each). Germline CDR1 is MDHEN and CDR2 is SYDVKM. Deletions cut 6 bases from V and 4 bases from J, with 16 bases between. The CDR3 runs 15 residues. This CDR3 is CASRTKRRGKNIQYF. The CDR3 DNA sequence: TGTGCCAGCAGAACCAAGAGGAGGGGGAAAAACATTCAGTACTTC.

The chain has TRBV5-4 and TRBJ1-6, with 8 bases fitting TRBD1. V gave up 0 bases and J gave up 7 bases; unmatched junction bases: 6. CDR3 length: 16 amino acids. Per the germline V gene, CDR1 is SGHNT and CDR2 is YYREEE (reference sequence). The CDR3, as DNA: TGTGCCAGCAGCTTGGTGGACAGGGAGTTCAATTCACCCCTCCACTTT. The encoded protein is CASSLVDREFNSPLHF. Supplemented by reference TRBV5-4 and TRBJ1-6, the full variable domain reads ETGVTQSPTHLIKTRGQQVTLRCSSQSGHNTVSWYQQALGQGPQFIFQYYREEENGRGNFPPRFSGLQFPNYSSELNVNALELDDSALYLCASSLVDREFNSPLHFGNGTRLTVT.

The chain combines TRBV5-1 with TRBJ2-5; 8 bases are a match to TRBD1. Germline V CDR1 and CDR2: SGHRS, YFSETQ. V was pared by 0 bases and J by 4 bases, with 2 bases of the junction left unmatched. The CDR3 is made up of 14 amino acids. In DNA, the CDR3 is TGCGCCAGCAGCTTGGGACAGGGGATAGAGACCCAGTACTTC. It translates to CASSLGQGIETQYF. Based on the CDR3 plus reference TRBV5-1 and TRBJ2-5, the full variable domain is KAGVTQTPRYLIKTRGQQVTLSCSPISGHRSVSWYQQTPGQGLQFLFEYFSETQRNKGNFPGRFSGRQFSNSRSEMNVSTLELGDSALYLCASSLGQGIETQYFGPGTRLLVL.

The rearrangement uses TRBV12-5 and TRBJ1-1, with D possibly being TRBD1 (6 bases). This CDR3 has 13 residues. The ends were cut back, 5 bases at V and 11 bases at J, with 18 bases in the middle. Germline values: CDR1 LGHNT, CDR2 FRNRAP. Written as DNA, the CDR3 is TGTGCTAGTGGTCTAACACAGGGCAGCATCGCTTTCTTT. Encoded protein: CASGLTQGSIAFF.

V and J are TRBV7-2 and TRBJ1-4, with D perhaps matching TRBD1 (6 bases). The V end lost 5 bases, the J end lost 12 bases, and 25 bases lay between the germline ends. In germline, CDR1 is SGHTA, CDR2 FQGNSA. The CDR3 has 16 amino acids. CDR3 nucleotide sequence: TGTGCCAGCAGCACCGCCGCCGGGACAAGAATGAAAGAACTGTTTTTT. Protein: CASSTAAGTRMKELFF.

The chain combines TRBV7-7 with TRBJ2-7; 8 nucleotides align to TRBD1. The CDR3 sequence is 14 residues long. With 5 bases clipped from V and 3 bases from J, the junction kept 6 bases outside the gene matches. Germline values: CDR1 SSHAT, CDR2 FNYEAQ (reference sequence). The CDR3 DNA sequence: TGTGCCAGCAGCCCAAGTACAGGGGGCTACGAGCAGTACTTC. This codes for CASSPSTGGYEQYF.

The chain uses TRBV9 and TRBJ1-1; no clear D gene. The CDR3 runs to 13 residues. Trimming removed 0 bases from V and 7 bases from J, with 10 bases in between. Per germline, CDR1 SGDLS and CDR2 YYNGEE. The CDR3 loop is CASSVATVGEAFF. CDR3 in DNA: TGTGCCAGCAGCGTAGCGACGGTCGGTGAAGCTTTCTTT.

This clone was observed a single time. This sequence joins TRBV5-4 and TRBJ1-3; D not resolved. Deletions cut 0 bases from V and 2 bases from J, with 3 bases between. CDR1 is SGHNT, CDR2 YYREEE, per germline (reference sequence). This CDR3 has 13 residues. The DNA of the CDR3 is TGTGCCAGCAGCTTGGAGGCTGGAAACACCATATATTTT. Protein sequence: CASSLEAGNTIYF.

The CDR3, as DNA: TGTGCCAGCAGCGTCGGACTGAACACCGGGGAGCTGTTTTTT. It encodes CASSVGLNTGELFF. The V and J genes are TRBV7-2 and TRBJ2-2; possible D gene TRBD2, 5 bases. In germline, CDR1 is SGHTA, CDR2 FQGNSA. The CDR3 contains 14 residues. Trimming left V 5 bases short and J 1 base short, with 8 bases between.

This clone has only a few counts. The V and J genes are TRBV2 and TRBJ2-7; D gene uncertain. Germline V gene lookup returns CDR1 SNHLY and CDR2 FYNNEI. Trimming stripped 3 bases from V and 2 bases from J, with 14 bases between. This CDR3 comprises 15 residues. DNA of the CDR3: TGTGCCAGCAGTGATTGGGCAAGAGGAGCCTACGAGCAGTACTTC. Translating gives CASSDWARGAYEQYF.

CDR3 coding DNA: TGTGCCATCAGTCCCGTCGGTTCTGATACGCAGTATTTT. Its protein is CAISPVGSDTQYF. This sequence joins TRBV10-3 and TRBJ2-3; D gene uncertain. Trimming left V 5 bases short and J 6 bases short, with 12 bases between. The CDR3 loop spans 13 amino acids. Germline assignment: CDR1 ENHRY and CDR2 SYGVKD.

This chain connects TRBV2 to TRBJ1-3; D is uncertain. With 7 bases removed from V and 0 bases from J, the gap between germline ends came to 13 bases. The CDR3 extends over 15 amino acids. Germline loops: CDR1 SNHLY, CDR2 FYNNEI. CDR3 in amino acids: CASNQFGSSGNTIYF. Written as DNA, the CDR3 is TGTGCCAGCAACCAGTTCGGGTCCTCTGGAAACACCATATATTTT.

This chain uses TRBV7-3 with TRBJ2-3, with a tentative D call TRBD2 (5 bases). Germline values: CDR1 SGHTA, CDR2 FQGTGA. This CDR3 contains 15 residues. Deletions cut 6 bases from V and 0 bases from J, with 13 bases between. CDR3 in amino acids: CASRPSGASTDTQYF. CDR3 sequence (DNA): TGTGCCAGCAGACCCAGCGGAGCTAGCACAGATACGCAGTATTTT.

This clone appeared a few times. V usage is TRBV11-2 and J usage is TRBJ2-1; the match to TRBD2 covers 10 bases. Germline-derived CDR1 and CDR2 are SGHAT and FQNNGV. Losses at the gene ends were 2 bases for V and 1 base for J; bases not matched to a gene: 11. The CDR3 length is 19 residues. CDR3 DNA sequence: TGTGCCAGCAGCTTAAGTACGCCTAGCGGGAGCAGGTCCTACAATGAGCAGTTCTTC. It is translated as CASSLSTPSGSRSYNEQFF.

The chain is built from TRBV18 and TRBJ1-2, with TRBD1 matching 7 bases. CDR1 and CDR2 (germline): KGHSH, LQKENI. The CDR3 is made up of 16 amino acids. With V trimmed by 1 base and J by 3 bases, 8 bases remained unmatched. The CDR3 nucleotides read TGTGCCAGCTCACCACAGGGACAGTCGACCCACTATGGCTACACCTTC. Residues: CASSPQGQSTHYGYTF.

The chain links TRBV29-1 to TRBJ2-1; 9 bases agree with TRBD2. Germline loops: CDR1 SQVTM, CDR2 ANQGSEA. V shed 6 bases, J shed 4 bases, and the junction held 13 bases outside the gene matches. The CDR3 contains 16 residues. CDR3 nucleotides: TGCAGCGTCGAGGGCGATAGCGGGAGATTGTACAATGAGCAGTTCTTC. Translated: CSVEGDSGRLYNEQFF.

This clone was detected many times. The sample has other DNA sequences that encode this CDR3 too. The chain recombines TRBV6-1 with TRBJ1-4, with D unclear. CDR3 size: 14 residues. Germline CDR1 and CDR2: MNHNS and SASEGT. V lost 4 bases to trimming and J lost 2 bases, with 8 bases between them. CDR3 coding DNA: TGTGCCAGCAGTGTTGGAGGGACTAATGAAAAACTGTTTTTT. It codes for CASSVGGTNEKLFF.

The rearrangement links TRBV18 to TRBJ1-5; TRBD1 might be the D (5 bases). Trimming took off 2 bases at V and 3 bases at J, with 8 bases between the two ends. CDR3 length equals 14 residues. CDR1 and CDR2 (germline): KGHSH, LQKENI. For the CDR3, the DNA is TGTGCCAGCTCACCAGGGACGGTCAATCAGCCCCAGCATTTT. Amino acids: CASSPGTVNQPQHF. Variable domain in full (rest from reference TRBV18 and TRBJ1-5): NAGVMQNPRHLVRRRGQEARLRCSPMKGHSHVYWYRQLPEEGLKFMVYLQKENIIDESGMPKERFSAEFPKEGPSILRIQQVVRGDSAAYFCASSPGTVNQPQHFGDGTRLSIL.

This chain joins TRBV7-8 and TRBJ2-7, with D unresolved. Germline CDR1 reads SGHVS; CDR2 reads FQNEAQ. There are 12 residues in the CDR3. The V end lost 1 base, the J end lost 6 bases, and 7 bases lay between the germline ends. Here the CDR3 DNA reads TGTGCCAGCAGCTTAGTGGCCGGCGAGCAGTACTTC. Translation: CASSLVAGEQYF.

This clone was detected only once. The gene calls are TRBV10-3 and TRBJ2-7; unclear D gene. Germline-derived CDR1 and CDR2 are ENHRY and SYGVKD. The CDR3 runs to 15 residues. Trimming removed 0 bases at V and 4 bases at J, with 13 bases between. CDR3 in amino acids: CAISESLGPEYEQYF. The CDR3 nucleotides are TGTGCCATCAGTGAGTCGTTAGGGCCAGAGTACGAGCAGTACTTC.

Notes on this clone: An end of the junction differs from the germline gene, which may be a read error. The J gene is TRBJ1-2, the V gene TRBV7-2, with 8 bases identical to TRBD1. This CDR3 is built from 12 residues. Germline lookup yields CDR1 SGHTA and CDR2 FQGNSA. The CDR3 coding sequence is TGTGCCAGCAGCTTACGCCTGGACAGGGAGTCCTTC. Translation gives CASSLRLDRESF.

The chain couples TRBV9 to TRBJ2-5, with 9 bases matching TRBD1. The CDR3 has 14 amino acids. The germline CDR1 and CDR2 sequences are SGDLS and YYNGEE. The ends lost 4 bases at V and 5 bases at J; junction bases unmatched: 6. The CDR3 protein is CASSPGQGLETQYF. In nucleotides, the CDR3 is TGTGCCAGCAGCCCGGGACAGGGCCTGGAGACCCAGTACTTC.

The chain couples TRBV7-2 to TRBJ2-7; a weak D match, TRBD2 (5 bases). Germline V lookup: CDR1 SGHTA, CDR2 FQGNSA. V lost 2 bases, J lost 6 bases, and 17 bases lay in between. This CDR3 spans 15 amino acids. The CDR3: CASSLNSPGMGEQYF. CDR3 bases: TGTGCCAGCAGCTTAAATAGTCCGGGAATGGGCGAGCAGTACTTC. The full variable domain, in which reference TRBV7-2 and TRBJ2-7 provide the parts outside the CDR3, is GAGVSQSPSNKVTEKGKDVELRCDPISGHTALYWYRQSLGQGLEFLIYFQGNSAPDKSGLPSDRFSAERTGGSVSTLTIQRTQQEDSAVYLCASSLNSPGMGEQYFGPGTRLTVT.

The chain joins TRBV19 to TRBJ2-7; D not resolved. Germline loops: CDR1 LNHDA, CDR2 SQIVND (reference sequence). The CDR3 spans 15 residues. V was clipped by 3 bases and J by 0 bases, with 12 bases between them. In DNA, the CDR3 is TGTGCCAGTAGTATCGGGTATCTAAGCTCCTACGAGCAGTACTTC. This sequence encodes CASSIGYLSSYEQYF.

This clone was detected once. The chain uses TRBV6-1 and TRBJ1-5, with D possibly matching TRBD1 (5 bases). The V end lost 1 base, the J end lost 4 bases, and 8 bases lay between the germline ends. The CDR3 has 14 amino acids. CDR1 is MNHNS and CDR2 is SASEGT in the germline V gene. The CDR3, as DNA: TGTGCCAGCAGTGAAGGGGCAGGGAATCAGCCCCAGCATTTT. Protein sequence: CASSEGAGNQPQHF.